This TCR beta chain emerged from a study of response to subunit inactivated influenza vaccine. This CDR3 has 17 residues. The trim removed 4 bases at V and 5 bases at J, leaving 11 bases unmatched. The germline V gene has CDR1 DFQATT and CDR2 SNEGSKA (reference sequence). TCRdb itself ran the RT-PCR reads through MiXCR, one entry per CDR3 protein. The sample lists around 160,000 distinct CDR3 sequences; 9.5% to 13% were seen once. The chain carries TRBV20-1 and TRBJ2-7, with 16 bases aligning to TRBD2. The specimen comprised non-naive T cells sorted from PBMCs, sampled 35 to 45 days after vaccination. This TCR came from a man between 50 and 59 years old who received an inactivated influenza vaccine. CDR3 nucleotides: TGCAGTGCTACATCCGGGACTAGCGGGAGGGCCGGAAACGAGCAGTACTTC. Translation gives CSATSGTSGRAGNEQYF.